Below are 19 T cell receptor beta chains sequenced from a single sample in a study of blood T cell repertoires in COVID-19. Clones were sequenced by immunoSEQ multiplex PCR, and TCRdb holds only the in-frame ones, with some missing. The sample yields 85,000 to 120,000 clones, roughly 85% seen once. Material: peripheral blood. These receptors were collected from a man aged 45-65 years with active COVID-19.

J is TRBJ2-7 and V is TRBV3-1 (or the pseudogene TRBV3-2); 10 bases agree with TRBD1. CDR1 and CDR2 (germline): LGHDT, YNNKEL (reference sequence). The V segment lost 2 bases and the J segment 3 bases; nucleotides outside the gene matches: 4. The CDR3 consists of 15 residues. The CDR3 spells CASSQPGQGFYEQYF. CDR3 nucleotide sequence: TGTGCCAGCAGCCAACCGGGACAGGGGTTCTACGAGCAGTACTTC.

This chain's CDR3 is CASSQSPRTEAFF. CDR3 nucleotide sequence: TGTGCCAGCAGCCAGTCTCCTCGAACTGAAGCTTTCTTT. The chain recombines TRBV11-2 with TRBJ1-1; D is unresolved. There are 13 residues in the CDR3. V gave up 5 bases and J gave up 5 bases, with 12 bases separating them. Germline assignment: CDR1 SGHAT and CDR2 FQNNGV.

The chain links TRBV5-1 to TRBJ1-1, with 7 bases identical to TRBD1. The CDR3 is 12 amino acids. In germline, CDR1 is SGHRS, CDR2 YFSETQ. After removal of 4 bases from V and 7 bases from J, the junction contained 4 bases not matched to a gene. The DNA of the CDR3 is TGCGCCAGCAGCCCGGGACAGTATGAAGCTTTCTTT. Translation gives CASSPGQYEAFF.

This clone was seen just once. The CDR3 bases are TGTGCCATCAGTGTCACGGCGGGGGACGGCTACACCTTC. Residues: CAISVTAGDGYTF. V is TRBV10-3 and J is TRBJ1-2; D is perhaps TRBD1 (5 bases). Germline V CDR1 and CDR2: ENHRY, SYGVKD. Deletions cut 4 bases from V and 8 bases from J, with 14 bases between. CDR3 length: 13 amino acids.

CDR3 loop: CASSQVGLAVNEQFF. Written as DNA, the CDR3 is TGTGCCAGCAGCCAAGTGGGACTAGCGGTGAATGAGCAGTTCTTC. The chain joins TRBV4-2 to TRBJ2-1; 11 positions match TRBD2. This CDR3 comprises 15 residues. The junction had 3 bases not matched to a gene; V was cut back by 1 base and J by 7 bases. Germline V CDR1 and CDR2: LGHNA, YNFKEQ.

This chain connects TRBV10-3 to TRBJ2-1, with D tentatively TRBD1 (6 bases). Germline V gives CDR1 ENHRY, CDR2 SYGVKD. This CDR3 has 16 amino acids. The germline V and J ends were trimmed by 5 bases and 1 base, with 15 bases remaining between them. CDR3 sequence: CAISRQTGTSYNEQFF. DNA of the CDR3: TGTGCCATCAGTCGACAAACAGGGACATCCTACAATGAGCAGTTCTTC.

This rearrangement joins TRBV15 to TRBJ2-1; 10 positions match TRBD2. V shed 3 bases and J 3 bases; nucleotides not matched to a gene: 5. Germline assignment: CDR1 LNHNV and CDR2 YYDKDF (reference sequence). The CDR3 is 16 residues long. CDR3 residues: CATSRETSGVYNEQFF. The DNA for the CDR3 is TGTGCCACCAGCAGGGAAACTAGCGGGGTCTACAATGAGCAGTTCTTC.

This chain connects TRBV11-2 to TRBJ2-7, with D unclear. The V end lost 5 bases, the J end lost 2 bases, and 4 bases lay between the germline ends. CDR3 length: 11 amino acids. CDR1 and CDR2 (germline): SGHAT, FQNNGV. The DNA of the CDR3 is TGTGCCAGCAGCGACACCTACGAGCAGTACTTC. This encodes CASSDTYEQYF.

This clone was observed a handful of times. This chain connects TRBV7-9 to TRBJ2-7; TRBD2 is a possible D gene (5 bases). The V gene's germline CDR1 is SEHNR and CDR2 FQNEAQ (reference sequence). V lost 4 bases to trimming and J lost 6 bases, with 16 bases between them. This CDR3 spans 14 amino acids. Here the CDR3 DNA reads TGTGCCAGCAGCTCCCGGGGTCCCCCGGGCGAGCAGTACTTC. Translated: CASSSRGPPGEQYF.

The chain joins TRBV6-5 to TRBJ1-1; no clear D gene. The V gene's germline CDR1 is MNHEY and CDR2 SVGAGI. The V end was cut by 1 base, the J end by 0 bases, with 12 bases between. This CDR3 region has 16 residues. CDR3 protein: CASSYLRQPMNTEAFF. As DNA, the CDR3 is TGTGCCAGCAGTTACTTGAGGCAGCCCATGAACACTGAAGCTTTCTTT.

The chain recombines TRBV6-5 with TRBJ1-2; possible D gene TRBD1, 5 bases. Germline CDR1 MNHEY, CDR2 SVGAGI. The CDR3 contains 13 residues. Trimming removed 5 bases at V and 4 bases at J, with 11 bases between. CDR3 DNA: TGTGCCAGCAGTCCGTCGGGGGTCTATGGCTACACCTTC. This gives the protein CASSPSGVYGYTF.

This clone was observed a few times. This chain joins TRBV7-2 and TRBJ2-7; D ambiguous. This CDR3 is built from 12 residues. Per the germline V gene, CDR1 is SGHTA and CDR2 is FQGNSA. Trimming stripped 5 bases from V and 3 bases from J, with 8 bases between. The CDR3 protein is CASSEIRYEQYF. The CDR3 DNA follows: TGTGCCAGCAGCGAGATCCGCTACGAGCAGTACTTC. Full variable domain (outside the CDR3, taken from reference TRBV7-2 and TRBJ2-7): GAGVSQSPSNKVTEKGKDVELRCDPISGHTALYWYRQSLGQGLEFLIYFQGNSAPDKSGLPSDRFSAERTGGSVSTLTIQRTQQEDSAVYLCASSEIRYEQYFGPGTRLTVT.

The rearrangement links TRBV7-9 to TRBJ2-7; D possibly corresponds to TRBD2 (6 bases). Trimming cost V 5 bases and J 0 bases, with 17 bases left between them. The CDR3 length is 16 residues. The germline CDR1 and CDR2 sequences are SEHNR and FQNEAQ (reference sequence). CDR3 sequence: CASSRRDGFDSYEQYF. The DNA of the CDR3 is TGTGCCAGCAGCCGGAGGGACGGATTCGACTCCTACGAGCAGTACTTC.

V usage is TRBV5-1 and J usage is TRBJ2-1; possibly TRBD2 for D (5 bases). CDR1 and CDR2 (germline): SGHRS, YFSETQ. The CDR3 is 14 amino acids. Trimming stripped 5 bases from V and 0 bases from J, with 9 bases between. The CDR3 here is CASSSAYSYNEQFF. In nucleotides, the CDR3 is TGCGCCAGCAGTAGCGCGTACTCCTACAATGAGCAGTTCTTC.

This rearrangement joins TRBV9 to TRBJ2-3; D might be TRBD2 (7 bases). The ends were cut back, 4 bases at V and 1 base at J, with 13 bases in the middle. The length of the CDR3 is 15 residues. CDR1 and CDR2 from the germline V gene are SGDLS and YYNGEE. CDR3 DNA sequence: TGTGCCAGCAGCCTCTCGGGGGGCCGCACAGATACGCAGTATTTT. Residues: CASSLSGGRTDTQYF.

The chain couples TRBV5-1 to TRBJ1-1, with D uncertain. The CDR3 is 14 residues long. The germline gives CDR1 SGHRS, CDR2 YFSETQ. Trimming removed 0 bases from V and 6 bases from J, with 12 bases in between. CDR3: CASSLGPGGAEAFF. DNA of the CDR3: TGCGCCAGCAGCTTGGGGCCCGGAGGTGCTGAAGCTTTCTTT. Together with reference TRBV5-1 and TRBJ1-1, the CDR3 gives the full variable domain: KAGVTQTPRYLIKTRGQQVTLSCSPISGHRSVSWYQQTPGQGLQFLFEYFSETQRNKGNFPGRFSGRQFSNSRSEMNVSTLELGDSALYLCASSLGPGGAEAFFGQGTRLTVV.

The J gene is TRBJ2-1, the V gene TRBV15; weak D call: TRBD1 (5 bases). This CDR3 is built from 12 residues. V was shortened by 4 bases and J by 5 bases, with 6 bases between the two germline ends. The germline gives CDR1 LNHNV, CDR2 YYDKDF (reference sequence). The CDR3 DNA reads as TGTGCCACCAGCAACAGGAACAATGAGCAGTTCTTC. This encodes CATSNRNNEQFF.

This clone has just one count. The rearrangement uses TRBV7-2 and TRBJ1-2; the D is unclear. With 4 bases removed from V and 0 bases from J, the gap between germline ends came to 12 bases. This CDR3 is built from 15 residues. Per the germline V gene, CDR1 is SGHTA and CDR2 is FQGNSA. The chain's CDR3 is CASSSRVVANYGYTF. Written as DNA, the CDR3 is TGTGCCAGCAGCTCCCGGGTTGTAGCTAACTATGGCTACACCTTC.

V gene TRBV24-1 combines with J gene TRBJ2-7, with TRBD2 as a possible D gene (5 bases). CDR1 KGHDR and CDR2 SFDVKD come from the germline V gene. V lost 3 bases, J lost 6 bases, and 5 bases lay in between. This CDR3 is 11 amino acids long. CDR3: CATSDGSEQYF. For the CDR3, the DNA is TGTGCCACCAGTGATGGGAGCGAGCAGTACTTC.